Following are 2 T cell receptor beta chains from one sample sequenced in a study of blood T cell repertoires in COVID-19. Profiling relied on immunoSEQ multiplex PCR, and the TCRdb table lists in-frame clones only, not all of them. The sample consists of 300,000 to 350,000 clones, roughly 89% of them appearing once. Sequenced input: PBMCs or T cells enriched from blood (not recorded which). The receptors were sampled from a young woman who had recovered from COVID-19.

V usage is TRBV28 and J usage is TRBJ1-2; TRBD1 matches at 8 bases. Germline CDR1 reads MDHEN; CDR2 reads SYDVKM. After removal of 4 bases from V and 8 bases from J, the junction contained 12 bases not matched to a gene. The CDR3 sequence is 15 residues long. The CDR3 here is CASSSQGQGRRGYTF. CDR3 coding DNA: TGTGCCAGCAGTTCTCAAGGACAGGGACGGCGCGGCTACACCTTC.

The chain has TRBV5-4 and TRBJ1-2; the match to TRBD1 covers 7 bases. V trimming: 4 bases; J trimming: 4 bases; junction bases outside the gene matches: 10. The CDR3 is made up of 15 amino acids. Germline-derived CDR1 and CDR2 are SGHNT and YYREEE (reference sequence). CDR3 nucleotides: TGTGCCAGCAGCCACAAAAGGGACAGCCTCTATGGCTACACCTTC. Translating it yields CASSHKRDSLYGYTF.